The 17 T cell receptor beta chains listed next were all sequenced from one sample in a study of T cell responses to AZD1222 COVID-19 vaccine. The method was immunoSEQ multiplex PCR; TCRdb's version includes in-frame clones alone and lacks a portion of them. The sample shows roughly 110,000 clones, about nine tenths of them seen only once. This material consisted of peripheral blood, taken 28 days after the second AZD1222 dose. The source of these receptors is an adult who received the AZD1222 COVID-19 vaccine.

This clone appeared a single time. The rearrangement joins TRBV2 to TRBJ2-2; 8 bases match TRBD2. Germline loops: CDR1 SNHLY, CDR2 FYNNEI. The CDR3 is 15 amino acids. J lost 3 bases, V lost 5 bases, and 5 bases had no gene match. The CDR3 DNA reads as TGTGCCAGCAGTAAGACTAGCGATTACACCGGGGAGCTGTTTTTT. It translates to CASSKTSDYTGELFF.

The chain joins TRBV6-1 to TRBJ2-5, with D tentatively TRBD1 or TRBD2 (6 bases each). V lost 1 base, J lost 4 bases, and 10 bases lay in between. CDR1 MNHNS and CDR2 SASEGT come from the germline V gene. The CDR3 length is 14 residues. The CDR3 loop reads CASSEVGGRETQYF. The DNA for the CDR3 is TGTGCCAGCAGTGAAGTAGGGGGGCGAGAGACCCAGTACTTC.

The gene calls are TRBV30 and TRBJ2-7; D is perhaps TRBD1 (5 bases). The germline gives CDR1 GTSNPN, CDR2 SVGIG (reference sequence). V was clipped by 0 bases and J by 2 bases, with 14 bases between them. The CDR3 runs 15 residues. The CDR3: CAWSVRPGLTYEQYF. The CDR3 nucleotides are TGTGCCTGGAGTGTACGTCCAGGGCTAACCTACGAGCAGTACTTC.

V gene TRBV6-4 combines with J gene TRBJ1-2; D ambiguous. Germline CDR1 is MRHNA and CDR2 is SNTAGT. This CDR3 spans 12 amino acids. The germline V and J ends were trimmed by 2 bases and 6 bases, with 7 bases remaining between them. CDR3 sequence reads: CASSDTVHGYTF. The DNA for the CDR3 is TGTGCCAGCAGTGACACCGTACATGGCTACACCTTC.

The chain joins TRBV2 to TRBJ2-5; 13 bases map to TRBD2. This CDR3 spans 16 amino acids. Germline trimming cut 6 bases from V and 4 bases from J; bases unmatched to any gene: 8. The germline CDR1 and CDR2 sequences are SNHLY and FYNNEI. Here the CDR3 DNA reads TGTGCCAGCAGCGAACGGGGACTAGCGGGATCAGAGACCCAGTACTTC. This codes for CASSERGLAGSETQYF.

This chain uses TRBV27 with TRBJ2-7; the D gene is possibly TRBD1 (5 bases). The CDR3 is made up of 12 amino acids. CDR1 is MNHEY and CDR2 is SMNVEV in the germline V gene (reference sequence). V gave up 4 bases and J gave up 3 bases, with 7 bases separating them. This chain's CDR3 is CASSSTGYEQYF. The CDR3 DNA is TGTGCCAGCAGTTCCACAGGCTACGAGCAGTACTTC.

This clone has a single count. V and J are TRBV7-8 and TRBJ1-4, with 8 bases lining up with TRBD1. The CDR3 has 15 amino acids. Germline CDR1 is SGHVS and CDR2 is FQNEAQ. V dropped 5 bases and J dropped 8; count of bases not matched to a gene: 10. CDR3 sequence reads: CASSLTQGAGEKLFF. DNA of the CDR3: TGTGCCAGCAGCCTAACTCAGGGGGCTGGCGAAAAACTGTTTTTT.

The chain couples TRBV10-3 to TRBJ2-3; D is uncertain. This CDR3 contains 12 residues. Trimming cost V 2 bases and J 1 base, with 1 base left between them. CDR1 and CDR2 (germline): ENHRY, SYGVKD. The CDR3 region is CAISERTDTQYF. CDR3 coding DNA: TGTGCCATCAGTGAGCGCACAGATACGCAGTATTTT.

The genes are TRBV3-1 (or the pseudogene TRBV3-2) and TRBJ2-4; 9 nucleotides align to TRBD1. Germline V gene sequence: CDR1 LGHDT, CDR2 YNNKEL (reference sequence). After removal of 3 bases from V and 13 bases from J, the junction contained 7 bases not matched to a gene. CDR3 length: 13 amino acids. CDR3 sequence (DNA): TGTGCCAGCAGCCATTACCGGGACAGGGAACAGTACTTC. This translates into CASSHYRDREQYF.

The chain carries TRBV3-1 (or the pseudogene TRBV3-2) and TRBJ2-3; D remains unclear. Germline CDR1 LGHDT, CDR2 YNNKEL (reference sequence). V shed 2 bases and J shed 6 bases, with 9 bases lying between them. The CDR3 runs to 13 residues. CDR3 residues: CASSQRSADTQYF. In nucleotides, the CDR3 is TGTGCCAGCAGCCAACGGAGCGCGGATACGCAGTATTTT.

The V and J genes are TRBV19 and TRBJ2-1; 11 nucleotides agree with TRBD2. The CDR3 consists of 15 residues. Trimming removed 3 bases from V and 9 bases from J; junction bases left unmatched: 7. The germline CDR1 and CDR2 sequences are LNHDA and SQIVND (reference sequence). CDR3 in DNA: TGTGCCAGTAGTATCGCTAGCGGGGGGAACGGTGAGCAGTTCTTC. Translated, it gives CASSIASGGNGEQFF.

J is TRBJ1-2 and V is TRBV15; D gene unclear. CDR1 LNHNV and CDR2 YYDKDF come from the germline V gene (reference sequence). The germline V and J ends were trimmed by 0 bases and 5 bases, with 10 bases remaining between them. The CDR3 has 14 residues. CDR3 residues: CATSRDPRAYGYTF. The CDR3 DNA sequence: TGTGCCACCAGCAGAGATCCTCGGGCGTATGGCTACACCTTC.

This clone was recorded a few times. Here the CDR3 DNA reads TGTGCCAGCAGCCGGGACAGCGGATTCTACGAGCAGTACTTC. Residues: CASSRDSGFYEQYF. This chain uses TRBV5-6 with TRBJ2-7; 7 nucleotides line up with TRBD1. Per germline, CDR1 SGHDT and CDR2 YYEEEE. The V and J ends lost 4 bases and 3 bases, in that order; junction bases with no gene match: 7. The CDR3 sequence is 14 residues long.

The V call is TRBV5-5, the J call TRBJ2-7; no clear D. Trimming left V 1 base short and J 4 bases short, with 3 bases between. CDR1 is SGHKS and CDR2 is YYEKEE in the germline V gene (reference sequence). The CDR3 covers 11 residues. This CDR3 is CASSLNYEQYF. In DNA form, the CDR3 reads TGTGCCAGCAGCTTGAATTACGAGCAGTACTTC.

The chain joins TRBV15 to TRBJ1-5, with D tentatively TRBD1 (6 bases). Germline-derived CDR1 and CDR2 are LNHNV and YYDKDF (reference sequence). This CDR3 has 19 residues. Deletions cut 0 bases from V and 0 bases from J, with 18 bases between. The CDR3 here is CATSRDPQGILYSNQPQHF. In DNA form, the CDR3 reads TGTGCCACCAGCAGAGATCCCCAGGGGATTTTGTATAGCAATCAGCCCCAGCATTTT.

This rearrangement joins TRBV13 to TRBJ2-3; TRBD2 matches 7 bases. J was trimmed by 0 bases and V by 4 bases; bases with no gene match: 4. CDR1 is PRHDT and CDR2 is FYEKMQ in the germline V gene (reference sequence). The CDR3 length is 15 residues. In DNA form, the CDR3 reads TGTGCCAGCAGCTGGGCGGGAGCTAGCACAGATACGCAGTATTTT. This encodes CASSWAGASTDTQYF.

The chain carries TRBV4-3 and TRBJ1-1; D ambiguous. Trimming removed 0 bases from V and 4 bases from J, with 12 bases in between. CDR1 is LGHNA and CDR2 is YSLEER in the germline V gene. The CDR3 sequence is 15 residues long. This CDR3 is CASSQDPRGLTEAFF. CDR3 DNA sequence: TGCGCCAGCAGCCAAGATCCCCGAGGGCTCACTGAAGCTTTCTTT.